The 9 T cell receptor beta chains presented below share a single source sample, sequenced in a study of blood T cell repertoires in COVID-19. Clones were sequenced by immunoSEQ multiplex PCR, and TCRdb holds only the in-frame ones, with some missing. The sample shows approximately 120,000 clones, around 85% of them seen only once. Sequencing was carried out using peripheral blood. The receptors derive from a man aged 25-45 years with COVID-19, enrolled during active disease.

The chain employs TRBV19 and TRBJ2-1, with 9 bases lining up with TRBD1. Trimming at V came to 0 bases and at J to 8 bases, leaving 2 bases not matched to a gene. This CDR3 contains 14 residues. Germline lookup yields CDR1 LNHDA and CDR2 SQIVND (reference sequence). Written as DNA, the CDR3 is TGTGCCAGTAGTATAGAATACAGGGGGCATGAGCAGTTCTTC. As protein: CASSIEYRGHEQFF.

This rearrangement joins TRBV2 to TRBJ1-5, with D possibly matching TRBD1 (5 bases). CDR1 and CDR2 (germline): SNHLY, FYNNEI. Trimming took 8 bases from V and 3 from J, leaving 17 bases between them. This CDR3 region has 15 residues. The CDR3 coding sequence is TGTGCCAGCGCTCCCGCGGGGACCTACAATCAGCCCCAGCATTTT. Its protein product is CASAPAGTYNQPQHF.

A few counts support this clone. V usage is TRBV2 and J usage is TRBJ2-2; weak D call: TRBD1 (6 bases). Germline CDR1 reads SNHLY; CDR2 reads FYNNEI. The CDR3 extends over 14 amino acids. V lost 9 bases to trimming and J lost 0 bases, with 11 bases between them. The CDR3 DNA reads as TGTGCCAGTAGACAGGCAGCGAACACCGGGGAGCTGTTTTTT. This sequence encodes CASRQAANTGELFF.

The chain joins TRBV12-5 to TRBJ1-5; no clear D gene. The germline CDR1 and CDR2 sequences are LGHNT and FRNRAP. The CDR3 loop spans 16 amino acids. Trimming stripped 2 bases from V and 1 base from J, with 12 bases between. The CDR3 sequence: CASGLSPYESNQPQHF. The CDR3 DNA reads TGTGCTAGTGGTTTGTCGCCCTATGAGAGCAATCAGCCCCAGCATTTT.

This chain links TRBV2 with TRBJ2-3; D perhaps matches TRBD2 (6 bases). This CDR3 spans 14 amino acids. The V gene's germline CDR1 is SNHLY and CDR2 FYNNEI. Trimming pared 6 bases from V and 6 bases from J, leaving 16 bases between. CDR3: CASRDRRGPDTQYF. CDR3 nucleotide sequence: TGTGCCAGCAGGGATCGGCGGGGCCCGGATACGCAGTATTTT.

This clone came up once. This chain joins TRBV18 and TRBJ1-2; 10 bases match TRBD1. Per the germline V gene, CDR1 is KGHSH and CDR2 is LQKENI. The CDR3 runs 13 residues. V lost 6 bases to trimming and J lost 3 bases; unmatched junction nucleotides: 1. In DNA, the CDR3 is TGTGCCAGCTCGGGGACAGGGGACTATGGCTACACCTTC. It translates to CASSGTGDYGYTF. Supplemented by reference TRBV18 and TRBJ1-2, the full variable domain reads NAGVMQNPRHLVRRRGQEARLRCSPMKGHSHVYWYRQLPEEGLKFMVYLQKENIIDESGMPKERFSAEFPKEGPSILRIQQVVRGDSAAYFCASSGTGDYGYTFGSGTRLTVV.

The chain links TRBV30 to TRBJ2-3; D is unresolved. The CDR3 runs 11 residues. Looked up from germline, CDR1 is GTSNPN and CDR2 is SVGIG (reference sequence). V shed 5 bases and J shed 4 bases, with 7 bases lying between them. CDR3 sequence reads: CAWASADTQYF. The CDR3 DNA follows: TGTGCCTGGGCGTCCGCAGATACGCAGTATTTT.

This chain links TRBV6-2 or TRBV6-3 with TRBJ2-3, with 11 positions matching TRBD1. This CDR3 is built from 15 residues. The J segment lost 4 bases and the V segment lost 4 bases, leaving 4 bases of the junction unmatched. Germline assignment: CDR1 MNHEY and CDR2 SVGEGT. This chain's CDR3 is CASSLGQGVSDTQYF. CDR3 sequence (DNA): TGTGCCAGCAGTTTGGGACAGGGGGTTTCAGATACGCAGTATTTT.

The CDR3 DNA sequence: TGTGCCAGCAGCTCCCATCGCAGGGGGCGCGGGGAGACCCAGTACTTC. It specifies CASSSHRRGRGETQYF. This chain uses TRBV7-2 with TRBJ2-5, with TRBD1 matching 8 bases. CDR3 length: 16 residues. Trimming took 4 bases from V and 5 from J; bases not matched to a gene: 12. Per germline, CDR1 SGHTA and CDR2 FQGNSA.